This TCR beta chain was profiled in a study of identical twins. Study observations and caveats: Out-of-frame TCR alpha sharing in monozygotic twins exceeded recombination model predictions. Carriage of fewer insertions was seen in abundant cord blood beta clonotypes, whereas memory repertoires showed none.

V was pared by 2 bases and J by 3 bases, with 8 bases between. This CDR3 contains 13 residues. Per the germline V gene, CDR1 is SGDLS and CDR2 is YYNGEE. TCRdb redid the calling of the 5' RACE reads with MiXCR, one entry per CDR3 protein. The sample carries hundreds of thousands of distinct CDR3 sequences, 24% recorded once. Details on this clonotype: The antigen is unknown.

The data were also submitted as part of a second study, on T cells expressing NK-cell markers.

The material sequenced was CD4+ T cells sorted from blood. The clonotype was recovered from a woman aged 18 to 35 in good health. The chain recombines TRBV9 with TRBJ1-2; D is undetermined. The CDR3 DNA sequence: TGTGCCAGCAGCGTCGGCGGGGACTATGGCTACACCTTC. Protein: CASSVGGDYGYTF.